The 10 T cell receptor beta chains below all came from one sample that was sequenced in a study of blood T cell repertoires in COVID-19. Assay used: immunoSEQ multiplex PCR; TCRdb lists only in-frame clones, some missing. The profile covers about 190,000 clones, with just under 80% appearing a single time and 2.8% taken by the ten largest. Sequenced material: peripheral blood. The receptors were sampled from a woman aged 80 or over with active or convalescent COVID-19.

The V call is TRBV4-3, the J call TRBJ2-2; tentatively, D is TRBD2 (5 bases). Germline CDR1 LGHNA, CDR2 YSLEER. The CDR3 is made up of 15 amino acids. The V end was cut by 4 bases, the J end by 7 bases, with 16 bases between. The CDR3 region has the DNA TGCGCCAGCAGCCTGCTAATCGGGGTCGACGGGGAGCTGTTTTTT. It specifies CASSLLIGVDGELFF.

In its sample, this clone was seen once. The chain carries TRBV5-1 and TRBJ2-5; 9 positions agree with TRBD2. The CDR3 contains 13 residues. Germline V gene lookup returns CDR1 SGHRS and CDR2 YFSETQ. The V gene end was trimmed by 6 bases and the J gene end by 3 bases; junction bases not matched to a gene: 3. For the CDR3, the DNA is TGCGCCAGCAACCGACTAGCGGAAGAGACCCAGTACTTC. As protein: CASNRLAEETQYF. Combining the CDR3 with reference TRBV5-1 and TRBJ2-5 gives the whole variable domain KAGVTQTPRYLIKTRGQQVTLSCSPISGHRSVSWYQQTPGQGLQFLFEYFSETQRNKGNFPGRFSGRQFSNSRSEMNVSTLELGDSALYLCASNRLAEETQYFGPGTRLLVL.

This clone is a singleton in its sample. The V call is TRBV4-3, the J call TRBJ2-3, with 11 positions matching TRBD2. Per the germline V gene, CDR1 is LGHNA and CDR2 is YSLEER. This CDR3 has 18 amino acids. Trimming took 0 bases from V and 6 from J; bases not matched to a gene: 11. The CDR3 DNA reads TGCGCCAGCAGCCAAGATATGATTAGCGGGGGGGCAGGCGATACGCAGTATTTT. This encodes CASSQDMISGGAGDTQYF.

V gene TRBV27 combines with J gene TRBJ2-1; possible D gene TRBD1, 6 bases. V lost 4 bases and J 6 bases, leaving 10 bases between the germline ends. This CDR3 region has 13 residues. The V gene's germline CDR1 is MNHEY and CDR2 SMNVEV (reference sequence). The CDR3 here is CASSSYRANEQFF. CDR3 nucleotides: TGTGCCAGCAGTTCGTACAGGGCCAATGAGCAGTTCTTC.

The CDR3 is CSVVGAEDGYTF. CDR3 DNA: TGCAGCGTTGTTGGGGCAGAAGATGGCTACACCTTC. V is TRBV29-1 and J is TRBJ1-2; a weak D match, TRBD1 (5 bases). V gave up 4 bases and J gave up 6 bases, with 12 bases separating them. From germline, CDR1 is SQVTM and CDR2 ANQGSEA. The CDR3 runs 12 residues.

This clone was observed once. The chain joins TRBV3-1 (or the pseudogene TRBV3-2) to TRBJ1-2; D is undetermined. The CDR3 is 13 residues long. V was shortened by 0 bases and J by 4 bases, with 6 bases between the two germline ends. Germline CDR1 reads LGHDT; CDR2 reads YNNKEL (reference sequence). CDR3 sequence reads: CASSQDPSYGYTF. CDR3 in DNA: TGTGCCAGCAGCCAAGATCCCAGCTATGGCTACACCTTC.

V is TRBV30 and J is TRBJ2-1; D is perhaps TRBD1 (5 bases). The CDR3 length is 13 residues. In germline, CDR1 is GTSNPN, CDR2 SVGIG (reference sequence). V was trimmed by 0 bases and J by 6 bases, leaving 9 bases between them. The CDR3 here is CAWSVGQLNEQFF. DNA of the CDR3: TGTGCCTGGAGTGTGGGGCAGCTCAATGAGCAGTTCTTC.

V usage is TRBV7-9 and J usage is TRBJ2-5; D unclear. Germline CDR1 is SEHNR and CDR2 is FQNEAQ (reference sequence). This CDR3 is 11 amino acids long. Deletions cut 5 bases from V and 3 bases from J, with 4 bases between. The DNA of the CDR3 is TGTGCCAGCAGCCCCAAAGAGACCCAGTACTTC. As protein: CASSPKETQYF.

The sample holds one count of this clone. The chain combines TRBV5-5 with TRBJ2-5, with 11 bases identical to TRBD2. Losses at the gene ends were 2 bases for V and 2 bases for J; bases not matched to a gene: 2. Germline CDR1 is SGHKS and CDR2 is YYEKEE (reference sequence). This CDR3 region has 15 residues. The CDR3 here is CASSFLAGGQETQYF. CDR3 in DNA: TGTGCCAGCAGCTTCTTAGCGGGGGGGCAAGAGACCCAGTACTTC.

The DNA for the CDR3 is TGTGCCAGCAGCCAAACCGGGACAGCTGGAAACACCATATATTTT. Translation gives CASSQTGTAGNTIYF. J is TRBJ1-3 and V is TRBV5-4; TRBD1 matches at 7 bases. J gave up 2 bases and V 4 bases, and 6 bases lay outside the gene matches. CDR3 length: 15 amino acids. Germline-derived CDR1 and CDR2 are SGHNT and YYREEE (reference sequence).